One and the same sample provided the 24 T cell receptor beta chains below, sequenced in a study of identical twins. Via MiXCR, TCRdb re-called the 5' RACE reads, giving one row per CDR3 protein. The sample has hundreds of thousands of distinct CDR3 sequences; around a sixth are singletons. The same data also contributed to another study, on T cells expressing NK-cell markers.

Specimen: PBMCs. These TCRs come from a woman aged 18-35 years in good health.

V usage is TRBV12-3 or TRBV12-4 and J usage is TRBJ2-5; no reliable D call. This CDR3 contains 12 residues. Deletions cut 7 bases from V and 5 bases from J, with 11 bases between. The CDR3 region has the DNA TGTGCCAGCACCTACACCGGGGAGACCCAGTACTTC. It specifies CASTYTGETQYF.

This clonotype has more than one count but fewer than ten. The chain combines TRBV24-1 with TRBJ1-2; D unresolved. The germline V gene has CDR1 KGHDR and CDR2 SFDVKD. The CDR3 has 13 residues. V dropped 6 bases and J dropped 3 bases, with 10 bases sitting between them. This chain's CDR3 is CATSLGADYGYTF. The DNA of the CDR3 is TGTGCCACCAGTCTCGGAGCGGACTATGGCTACACCTTC.

The rearrangement joins TRBV6-2 or TRBV6-3 to TRBJ2-1, with D possibly called TRBD1 or TRBD2 (5 bases each). The V gene's germline CDR1 is MNHEY and CDR2 SVGEGT. Trimming stripped 8 bases from V and 4 bases from J, with 21 bases between. CDR3 length: 16 residues. CDR3: CASSHGDRRGYNEQFF. The CDR3 DNA reads as TGTGCCAGCTCACACGGGGACCGTCGCGGTTACAATGAGCAGTTCTTC.

This clonotype was found a few times. This chain connects TRBV7-9 to TRBJ2-7, with D hard to call. Looked up from germline, CDR1 is SEHNR and CDR2 is FQNEAQ (reference sequence). The CDR3 spans 13 residues. V was cut by 4 bases and J by 2 bases, with 9 bases left in between. For the CDR3, the DNA is TGTGCCAGCAGCTCATTAAAGACCTACGAGCAGTACTTC. As protein: CASSSLKTYEQYF.

The chain joins TRBV6-1 to TRBJ2-7; D is ambiguous. The germline V gene has CDR1 MNHNS and CDR2 SASEGT. V was trimmed by 6 bases and J by 0 bases, leaving 12 bases between them. The CDR3 covers 14 residues. CDR3 sequence (DNA): TGTGCCAGCAGCCCAGCTTCGAGCTCCTACGAGCAGTACTTC. This gives the protein CASSPASSSYEQYF.

This clonotype was observed a handful of times. The gene calls are TRBV6-5 and TRBJ2-7; no clear D. This CDR3 is built from 12 residues. With 5 bases removed from V and 3 bases from J, the gap between germline ends came to 8 bases. Per germline, CDR1 MNHEY and CDR2 SVGAGI. The CDR3 loop is CASSDPIYEQYF. DNA of the CDR3: TGTGCCAGCAGTGATCCTATCTACGAGCAGTACTTC.

Only a few counts were recorded for this clonotype. The J gene is TRBJ2-1, the V gene TRBV29-1, with TRBD2 matching 13 bases. The ends lost 7 bases at V and 9 bases at J; junction bases unmatched: 6. The CDR3 spans 13 residues. Germline V CDR1 and CDR2: SQVTM, ANQGSEA. CDR3 DNA sequence: TGCAGCGCGAGGACTAGCGGGAGCACTGAGCAGTTCTTC. It encodes CSARTSGSTEQFF.

This clonotype was found a few times. The genes are TRBV12-3 or TRBV12-4 and TRBJ1-2; the D gene is possibly TRBD1 (5 bases). The CDR3 covers 12 residues. V was cut by 4 bases and J by 8 bases, with 11 bases left in between. The CDR3 spells CASSWGVSGYTF. The CDR3 DNA follows: TGTGCCAGCAGTTGGGGGGTAAGCGGCTACACCTTC.

This clonotype came up many times. The chain is built from TRBV5-1 and TRBJ2-1, with 8 bases aligning to TRBD2. The CDR3 is 15 amino acids. The V segment lost 2 bases and the J segment 3 bases; nucleotides outside the gene matches: 4. From germline, CDR1 is SGHRS and CDR2 YFSETQ. The CDR3 DNA sequence: TGCGCCAGCAGCTTACTAGCGGCTGACTACAATGAGCAGTTCTTC. Translated: CASSLLAADYNEQFF.

The J gene is TRBJ2-5, the V gene TRBV20-1, with D hard to call. The CDR3 loop spans 10 amino acids. Deletions cut 6 bases from V and 7 bases from J, with 9 bases between. Germline CDR1 DFQATT, CDR2 SNEGSKA (reference sequence). The CDR3 nucleotides are TGCAGTGCGCGTTCGTGGACCCAGTACTTC. It is translated as CSARSWTQYF.

This clonotype was recorded a few times. The J gene is TRBJ1-5, the V gene TRBV25-1; D possibly corresponds to TRBD1 (5 bases). CDR1 is MGHDK and CDR2 is SYGVNS in the germline V gene. The CDR3 is 14 amino acids. Trimming stripped 4 bases from V and 7 bases from J, with 14 bases between. CDR3 residues: CASSADRRGQPQHF. The CDR3 nucleotides read TGTGCCAGCAGTGCAGACAGACGAGGCCAGCCCCAGCATTTT.

This chain joins TRBV5-1 and TRBJ2-7; 8 bases are shared with TRBD2. The CDR3 spans 15 residues. CDR1 and CDR2 from the germline V gene are SGHRS and YFSETQ. Losses at the gene ends were 4 bases for V and 4 bases for J; bases not matched to a gene: 10. The CDR3: CASSPTAGGGYEQYF. CDR3 coding DNA: TGCGCCAGCAGCCCGACCGCGGGGGGCGGTTACGAGCAGTACTTC. Together with reference TRBV5-1 and TRBJ2-7, the CDR3 gives the full variable domain: KAGVTQTPRYLIKTRGQQVTLSCSPISGHRSVSWYQQTPGQGLQFLFEYFSETQRNKGNFPGRFSGRQFSNSRSEMNVSTLELGDSALYLCASSPTAGGGYEQYFGPGTRLTVT.

This chain uses TRBV7-9 with TRBJ2-7; possibly TRBD2 for D (5 bases). The CDR3 is 12 residues long. The germline gives CDR1 SEHNR, CDR2 FQNEAQ (reference sequence). Trimming cost V 7 bases and J 6 bases, with 13 bases left between them. CDR3 loop: CASTYFSGEQYF. In DNA form, the CDR3 reads TGTGCCAGCACCTACTTCAGCGGCGAGCAGTACTTC.

The J gene is TRBJ2-1, the V gene TRBV3-1; TRBD2 matches at 9 bases. J lost 7 bases, V lost 4 bases, and 11 bases had no gene match. The CDR3 spans 16 residues. Germline CDR1 is LGHDT and CDR2 is YNNKEL (reference sequence). CDR3 DNA: TGTGCCAGCAGCCTTCCGGGGGCGGGAGGGACGAATGAGCAGTTCTTC. Encoded protein: CASSLPGAGGTNEQFF.

The chain recombines TRBV5-1 with TRBJ2-1; D not certain. The V and J ends lost 4 bases and 7 bases respectively, with 12 bases between them. CDR1 is SGHRS, CDR2 YFSETQ, per germline. CDR3 length: 13 amino acids. CDR3 DNA sequence: TGCGCCAGCAGCGCTACTATTTTAAATGAGCAGTTCTTC. Its protein is CASSATILNEQFF.

The chain uses TRBV6-5 and TRBJ2-7; D perhaps matches TRBD2 (6 bases). CDR3 length equals 16 residues. Germline CDR1 reads MNHEY; CDR2 reads SVGAGI. V lost 1 base, J lost 2 bases, and 15 bases lay in between. CDR3 DNA sequence: TGTGCCAGCAGTTACTATGTGTGGGGGGAGACCTACGAGCAGTACTTC. As protein: CASSYYVWGETYEQYF.

This clonotype was observed a handful of times. V gene TRBV11-2 combines with J gene TRBJ2-3, with TRBD1 matching over 7 bases. Looked up from germline, CDR1 is SGHAT and CDR2 is FQNNGV. The CDR3 runs 16 residues. The trim removed 5 bases at V and 0 bases at J, leaving 8 bases unmatched. CDR3 sequence (DNA): TGTGCCAGCAGCGCCCGGGACAGCCCTAGCACAGATACGCAGTATTTT. Translation: CASSARDSPSTDTQYF.

In this sample, this clonotype turned up a few times. The chain links TRBV5-1 to TRBJ2-3; 8 bases are a match to TRBD1. The CDR3 totals 15 residues. The V gene end was trimmed by 5 bases and the J gene end by 1 base; junction bases not matched to a gene: 6. Per germline, CDR1 SGHRS and CDR2 YFSETQ. CDR3 coding DNA: TGCGCCAGCAGGGCTGGACAGGGCGGCACAGATACGCAGTATTTT. This gives the protein CASRAGQGGTDTQYF.

There are many counts of this clonotype. The chain uses TRBV20-1 and TRBJ2-3; D might be TRBD2 (6 bases). The CDR3 is made up of 13 amino acids. Germline assignment: CDR1 DFQATT and CDR2 SNEGSKA (reference sequence). V lost 6 bases and J 3 bases, leaving 13 bases between the germline ends. CDR3 loop: CSAPVEGTDTQYF. CDR3 DNA sequence: TGCAGTGCCCCCGTGGAGGGTACAGATACGCAGTATTTT.

This clonotype came up many times. V usage is TRBV12-3 or TRBV12-4 and J usage is TRBJ2-7; 8 bases line up with TRBD2. V was pared by 5 bases and J by 3 bases, with 9 bases of the junction left unmatched. This CDR3 region has 15 residues. CDR3: CASSPTSGRLYEQYF. The CDR3 nucleotides are TGTGCCAGCAGTCCCACTAGCGGCCGACTCTACGAGCAGTACTTC.

This clonotype appeared a single time. The chain combines TRBV19 with TRBJ1-5, with TRBD1 matching 9 bases. Per the germline V gene, CDR1 is LNHDA and CDR2 is SQIVND (reference sequence). The junction had 6 bases not matched to a gene; V was cut back by 8 bases and J by 4 bases. This CDR3 comprises 14 residues. As DNA, the CDR3 is TGTGCCAGTCACCGGGACAGGGATAATCAGCCCCAGCATTTT. Protein product: CASHRDRDNQPQHF. Full variable domain (missing parts from reference TRBV19 and TRBJ1-5): DGGITQSPKYLFRKEGQNVTLSCEQNLNHDAMYWYRQDPGQGLRLIYYSQIVNDFQKGDIAEGYSVSREKKESFPLTVTSAQKNPTAFYLCASHRDRDNQPQHFGDGTRLSIL.

The chain is built from TRBV20-1 and TRBJ2-3; D is possibly TRBD1 (6 bases). This CDR3 contains 15 residues. CDR1 is DFQATT and CDR2 is SNEGSKA in the germline V gene (reference sequence). Trimming removed 0 bases at V and 0 bases at J, with 10 bases between. For the CDR3, the DNA is TGCAGTGCTAGAGATCCACAGGGCAGCACAGATACGCAGTATTTT. It codes for CSARDPQGSTDTQYF.

The V and J genes are TRBV12-3 or TRBV12-4 and TRBJ1-3, with 7 bases fitting TRBD1. J lost 3 bases, V lost 3 bases, and 5 bases had no gene match. This CDR3 comprises 15 residues. This CDR3 reads CASSLRYRGGNTIYF. CDR3 in DNA: TGTGCCAGCAGTTTGAGGTACAGGGGTGGAAACACCATATATTTT.

The chain employs TRBV15 and TRBJ2-7; D unclear. The length of the CDR3 is 13 residues. V lost 8 bases, J lost 5 bases, and 16 bases lay in between. Looked up from germline, CDR1 is LNHNV and CDR2 is YYDKDF (reference sequence). CDR3 nucleotide sequence: TGTGCCACCCGCCCCGGCTGGGAAAACGAGCAGTACTTC. Translation gives CATRPGWENEQYF.